The rows below give T cell receptor beta chains drawn from one sample of a study of sequential checkpoint blockade in melanoma. Produced via immunoSEQ multiplex PCR; TCRdb's table is partial and in-frame only. The sample lists about 17,000 clones, roughly 66% occurring once. The sample here was CD8+ T cells sorted from blood (inferred from file names), taken from a patient given nivolumab and ipilimumab in sequence. The receptors here all came from a human donor with melanoma. CDR3s include the opening cysteine and the closing phenylalanine or tryptophan. The D gene is left open where the match is weak. Not all rows give a size; the values are once, few, many and, for expanded clones, a class.

D gene: TRBD2; clone size: -; CDR3 length: 15; J gene: TRBJ2-7; V gene: TRBV7-6; CDR3 protein: CASSFGTSGSYEQYF; CDR3 DNA: TGTGCCAGCAGCTTCGGGACTAGCGGGAGTTACGAGCAGTACTTC
D gene: TRBD2; clone size: -; CDR3 length: 16; J gene: TRBJ2-1; V gene: TRBV4-3; CDR3 protein: CASSLRTSGSYNEQFF; CDR3 DNA: TGCGCCAGCAGCCTTCGGACTAGCGGGAGCTACAATGAGCAGTTCTTC
D gene: -; clone size: -; CDR3 length: 14; J gene: TRBJ1-2; V gene: TRBV7-3; CDR3 protein: CASSFDGTNYGYTF; CDR3 DNA: TGTGCCAGCAGCTTCGACGGGACTAACTATGGCTACACCTTC
D gene: TRBD1; clone size: -; CDR3 length: 15; J gene: TRBJ2-2; V gene: TRBV5-1; CDR3 protein: CASSFEQGDTGELFF; CDR3 DNA: TGCGCCAGCAGCTTCGAACAGGGGGATACCGGGGAGCTGTTTTTT
D gene: TRBD1; clone size: -; CDR3 length: 14; J gene: TRBJ2-7; V gene: TRBV6-1; CDR3 protein: CASSVGTDSYEQYF; CDR3 DNA: TGTGCCAGCAGTGTAGGGACAGACTCCTACGAGCAGTACTTC
D gene: TRBD2; clone size: -; CDR3 length: 14; J gene: TRBJ2-7; V gene: TRBV10-2; CDR3 protein: CASTLAGGDYEQYF; CDR3 DNA: TGCGCCAGCACGCTAGCGGGAGGGGACTACGAGCAGTACTTC
D gene: TRBD2; clone size: -; CDR3 length: 16; J gene: TRBJ2-7; V gene: TRBV28; CDR3 protein: CASSLLLAGNSYEQYF; CDR3 DNA: TGTGCCAGCAGTTTACTCCTAGCGGGAAACTCCTACGAGCAGTACTTC
D gene: TRBD1; clone size: -; CDR3 length: 12; J gene: TRBJ2-7; V gene: TRBV7-9; CDR3 protein: CASETGWDEQYF; CDR3 DNA: TGTGCCAGTGAGACAGGGTGGGACGAGCAGTACTTC
D gene: TRBD2; clone size: medium-sized; CDR3 length: 17; J gene: TRBJ2-7; V gene: TRBV5-4; CDR3 protein: CASSGWTSGRAPYEQYF; CDR3 DNA: TGTGCCAGCAGCGGGTGGACTAGCGGGAGGGCCCCTTACGAGCAGTACTTC
D gene: -; clone size: -; CDR3 length: 15; J gene: TRBJ1-5; V gene: TRBV18; CDR3 protein: CASSPTGYHTQPQHF; CDR3 DNA: TGTGCCAGCTCACCCACGGGGTACCACACTCAGCCCCAGCATTTT
D gene: -; clone size: -; CDR3 length: 12; J gene: TRBJ2-7; V gene: TRBV11-2; CDR3 protein: CASSLPSYEQYF; CDR3 DNA: TGTGCCAGCAGCCTTCCTAGCTACGAGCAGTACTTC
D gene: TRBD1; clone size: -; CDR3 length: 14; J gene: TRBJ1-1; V gene: TRBV4-1; CDR3 protein: CASSQDPGQNEAFF; CDR3 DNA: TGCGCCAGCAGCCAAGATCCGGGACAGAATGAAGCTTTCTTT
D gene: -; clone size: -; CDR3 length: 16; J gene: TRBJ2-2; V gene: TRBV11-2; CDR3 protein: CASSLVRVLTIGELFF; CDR3 DNA: TGTGCCAGCAGCTTAGTCAGGGTACTAACTATCGGGGAGCTGTTTTTT
D gene: -; clone size: few; CDR3 length: 13; J gene: TRBJ2-1; V gene: TRBV7-7; CDR3 protein: CASSLGGVGEQFF; CDR3 DNA: TGTGCTAGCAGCTTGGGGGGAGTGGGTGAGCAGTTCTTC
D gene: -; clone size: -; CDR3 length: 15; J gene: TRBJ2-1; V gene: TRBV27; CDR3 protein: CASSFGALIHNEQFF; CDR3 DNA: TGTGCCAGCAGTTTTGGGGCCCTCATCCACAATGAGCAGTTCTTC
D gene: -; clone size: -; CDR3 length: 12; J gene: TRBJ2-7; V gene: TRBV10-2; CDR3 protein: CASSGAVGEQYF; CDR3 DNA: TGCGCCAGCAGTGGCGCGGTGGGCGAGCAGTACTTC
D gene: -; clone size: few; CDR3 length: 14; J gene: TRBJ2-7; V gene: TRBV6-6; CDR3 protein: CASMRDSLAYEQYF; CDR3 DNA: TGTGCCAGCATGCGGGACAGTTTAGCTTACGAGCAGTACTTC
D gene: -; clone size: -; CDR3 length: 15; J gene: TRBJ2-7; V gene: TRBV27; CDR3 protein: CASSLSGHENYEQYF; CDR3 DNA: TGTGCCAGCAGTTTATCGGGGCACGAAAACTACGAGCAGTACTTC
D gene: -; clone size: once; CDR3 length: 18; J gene: TRBJ2-2; V gene: TRBV28; CDR3 protein: CASSSPGASNANTGELFF; CDR3 DNA: TGTGCCAGCAGTTCCCCAGGGGCCAGTAACGCGAACACCGGGGAGCTGTTTTTT
D gene: TRBD1; clone size: -; CDR3 length: 16; J gene: TRBJ2-7; V gene: TRBV27; CDR3 protein: CASSKNNRGSSYEQYF; CDR3 DNA: TGTGCCAGCAGTAAAAACAACAGGGGAAGCTCCTACGAGCAGTACTTC
D gene: -; clone size: -; CDR3 length: 16; J gene: TRBJ1-6; V gene: TRBV7-9; CDR3 protein: CASSLVGGARNSPLHF; CDR3 DNA: TGTGCCAGCAGCTTAGTTGGGGGGGCGCGCAATTCACCCCTCCACTTT
D gene: TRBD1; clone size: -; CDR3 length: 15; J gene: TRBJ1-1; V gene: TRBV9; CDR3 protein: CASSRGQGVGTEAFF; CDR3 DNA: TGTGCCAGCAGCAGGGGGCAAGGGGTCGGTACTGAAGCTTTCTTT
D gene: TRBD1; clone size: few; CDR3 length: 16; J gene: TRBJ2-3; V gene: TRBV11-2; CDR3 protein: CASSLRTGESTDTQYF; CDR3 DNA: TGTGCCAGCAGCTTGAGAACAGGGGAAAGCACAGATACGCAGTATTTT
D gene: TRBD2; clone size: -; CDR3 length: 14; J gene: TRBJ2-7; V gene: TRBV6-5; CDR3 protein: CASTGTSGRAEQYF; CDR3 DNA: TGTGCCAGCACTGGGACTAGCGGGAGGGCCGAGCAGTACTTC
D gene: TRBD2; clone size: -; CDR3 length: 18; J gene: TRBJ2-2; V gene: TRBV9; CDR3 protein: CASSVRVWTSGNTGELFF; CDR3 DNA: TGTGCCAGCAGCGTACGGGTTTGGACTAGCGGTAACACCGGGGAGCTGTTTTTT
D gene: TRBD1; clone size: -; CDR3 length: 14; J gene: TRBJ2-1; V gene: TRBV5-1; CDR3 protein: CASSLYTGADEQFF; CDR3 DNA: TGCGCCAGCAGCTTGTATACAGGGGCCGATGAGCAGTTCTTC
D gene: TRBD1; clone size: medium-sized; CDR3 length: 14; J gene: TRBJ2-7; V gene: TRBV11-2; CDR3 protein: CASSPTGELYEQYF; CDR3 DNA: TGTGCCAGCAGCCCGACAGGGGAGCTATACGAGCAGTACTTC
D gene: -; clone size: -; CDR3 length: 18; J gene: TRBJ1-6; V gene: TRBV5-1; CDR3 protein: CASSLEPPESSYNSPLHF; CDR3 DNA: TGCGCCAGCAGCTTGGAGCCCCCTGAGAGCTCCTATAATTCACCCCTCCACTTT
D gene: TRBD1; clone size: -; CDR3 length: 18; J gene: TRBJ2-6; V gene: TRBV7-9; CDR3 protein: CASSSLDRVGTGANVLTF; CDR3 DNA: TGTGCCAGCAGCTCGTTGGACAGGGTCGGTACTGGGGCCAACGTCCTGACTTTC
D gene: TRBD1; clone size: -; CDR3 length: 14; J gene: TRBJ2-1; V gene: TRBV2; CDR3 protein: CASSERDRPNEQFF; CDR3 DNA: TGTGCCAGCAGTGAAAGGGACAGACCCAATGAGCAGTTCTTC
D gene: TRBD2; clone size: -; CDR3 length: 18; J gene: TRBJ2-1; V gene: TRBV7-3; CDR3 protein: CASSLGLAGTLAANEQFF; CDR3 DNA: TGTGCCAGCAGCTTAGGGCTAGCGGGGACCCTAGCCGCCAATGAGCAGTTCTTC
D gene: TRBD1; clone size: -; CDR3 length: 15; J gene: TRBJ2-7; V gene: TRBV19; CDR3 protein: CASTKRDRGTYEQYF; CDR3 DNA: TGTGCCAGTACTAAGAGAGACAGGGGGACCTACGAGCAGTACTTC
D gene: -; clone size: few; CDR3 length: 15; J gene: TRBJ1-2; V gene: TRBV6-5; CDR3 protein: CASSPENTGQGGYTF; CDR3 DNA: TGTGCCAGCAGTCCAGAAAATACAGGGCAAGGCGGCTACACCTTC
D gene: -; clone size: -; CDR3 length: 20; J gene: TRBJ2-2; V gene: TRBV30; CDR3 protein: CAWSADRRDTLLRGTGELFF; CDR3 DNA: TGTGCCTGGAGTGCCGACCGCCGGGACACATTGCTAAGGGGGACCGGGGAGCTGTTTTTT
D gene: -; clone size: -; CDR3 length: 13; J gene: TRBJ2-7; V gene: TRBV28; CDR3 protein: CASSLPGTREQYF; CDR3 DNA: TGTGCCAGCAGTTTACCAGGTACTAGAGAGCAGTACTTC
D gene: TRBD2; clone size: -; CDR3 length: 15; J gene: TRBJ2-1; V gene: TRBV7-3; CDR3 protein: CASSSSGATANEQFF; CDR3 DNA: TGTGCCAGCAGCTCGAGCGGGGCCACGGCAAATGAGCAGTTCTTC
D gene: -; clone size: -; CDR3 length: 14; J gene: TRBJ1-2; V gene: TRBV5-1; CDR3 protein: CASSLLGLGDGYTF; CDR3 DNA: TGCGCCAGCAGCCTATTGGGACTAGGCGATGGCTACACCTTC
D gene: -; clone size: -; CDR3 length: 12; J gene: TRBJ2-3; V gene: TRBV15; CDR3 protein: CATSNYADTQYF; CDR3 DNA: TGTGCCACCAGCAACTACGCGGATACGCAGTATTTT